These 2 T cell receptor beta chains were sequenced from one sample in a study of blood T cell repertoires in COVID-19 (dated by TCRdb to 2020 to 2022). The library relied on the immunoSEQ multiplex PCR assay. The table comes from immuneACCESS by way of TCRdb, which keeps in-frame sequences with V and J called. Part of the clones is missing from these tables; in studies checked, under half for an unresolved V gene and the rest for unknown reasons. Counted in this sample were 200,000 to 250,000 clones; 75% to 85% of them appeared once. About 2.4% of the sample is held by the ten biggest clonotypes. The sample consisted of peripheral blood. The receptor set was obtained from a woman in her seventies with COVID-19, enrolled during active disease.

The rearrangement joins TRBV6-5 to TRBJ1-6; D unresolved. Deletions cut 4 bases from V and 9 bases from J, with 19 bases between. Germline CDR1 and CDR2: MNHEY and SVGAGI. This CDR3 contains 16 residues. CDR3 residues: CASSLLAWSDRSPLHF. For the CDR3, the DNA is TGTGCCAGCAGTTTACTGGCGTGGAGCGATCGTTCACCCCTCCACTTT.

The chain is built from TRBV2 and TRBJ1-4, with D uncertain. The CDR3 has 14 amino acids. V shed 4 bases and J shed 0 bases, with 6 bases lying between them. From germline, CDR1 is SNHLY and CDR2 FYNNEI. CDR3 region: CASSAGTTNEKLFF. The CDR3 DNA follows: TGTGCCAGCAGTGCGGGTACAACTAATGAAAAACTGTTTTTT.